This T cell receptor beta chain derives from a study of T-cell memory formation after mild COVID-19. Broader study findings: Clones that got smaller from day 15 to 85 had even CD4/CD8, while clones growing later tipped toward CD4+.

Using its own MiXCR run on the 5' RACE reads, TCRdb lists one record per CDR3 protein. Among 470,000 or so distinct CDR3 sequences listed, 18% were seen once. Trimming pared 5 bases from V and 4 bases from J, leaving 27 bases between. This CDR3 contains 18 residues. Germline CDR1 is MGHRA and CDR2 is YSYEKL. This clonotype was detected many times. As yet, its antigen is unknown. This TCR derives from an adult woman who had mild COVID-19 (a few samples of this study predate the infection). Cell type and time point are not known. The chain links TRBV4-1 to TRBJ2-7; D perhaps matches TRBD2 (6 bases). Sequenced sample: PBMCs or a T cell subset sorted from them (not recorded which). The CDR3 DNA reads TGCGCCAGCAGCTACCTAGTCTCCTCCAGAAGCGGGCGGTACGAGCAGTACTTC. Translation gives CASSYLVSSRSGRYEQYF.